This TCR beta chain is from a study of blood T cell repertoires in COVID-19. Overall study: Collection of acute and convalescent COVID-19 samples took place in the United States, Italy and Spain. T cells, B-cell-depleted T cells, or PBMCs provided the cDNA or gDNA that served as material.

This table comes from immunoSEQ multiplex PCR, and its TCRdb copy is limited to in-frame clones, with some not included. This table has about 400,000 clones, around 92% appearing once. The age range of participants was 18 to 89 years, with residence in about two dozen US areas. Cohort assignment relied on participant-reported clinical history. This clone appeared a single time. The sample consisted of PBMCs or T cells enriched from blood (not recorded which). The sequence was collected from a woman aged 25 to 39 who had recovered from COVID-19.

This chain's CDR3 is CASSGTGPNTGELFF. As DNA, the CDR3 is TGTGCCAGCTCCGGGACAGGTCCAAACACCGGGGAGCTGTTTTTT. The chain carries TRBV7-9 and TRBJ2-2, with 8 bases identical to TRBD1. Germline lookup yields CDR1 SEHNR and CDR2 FQNEAQ (reference sequence). Trimming removed 8 bases from V and 2 bases from J; junction bases left unmatched: 7. The CDR3 runs 15 residues.